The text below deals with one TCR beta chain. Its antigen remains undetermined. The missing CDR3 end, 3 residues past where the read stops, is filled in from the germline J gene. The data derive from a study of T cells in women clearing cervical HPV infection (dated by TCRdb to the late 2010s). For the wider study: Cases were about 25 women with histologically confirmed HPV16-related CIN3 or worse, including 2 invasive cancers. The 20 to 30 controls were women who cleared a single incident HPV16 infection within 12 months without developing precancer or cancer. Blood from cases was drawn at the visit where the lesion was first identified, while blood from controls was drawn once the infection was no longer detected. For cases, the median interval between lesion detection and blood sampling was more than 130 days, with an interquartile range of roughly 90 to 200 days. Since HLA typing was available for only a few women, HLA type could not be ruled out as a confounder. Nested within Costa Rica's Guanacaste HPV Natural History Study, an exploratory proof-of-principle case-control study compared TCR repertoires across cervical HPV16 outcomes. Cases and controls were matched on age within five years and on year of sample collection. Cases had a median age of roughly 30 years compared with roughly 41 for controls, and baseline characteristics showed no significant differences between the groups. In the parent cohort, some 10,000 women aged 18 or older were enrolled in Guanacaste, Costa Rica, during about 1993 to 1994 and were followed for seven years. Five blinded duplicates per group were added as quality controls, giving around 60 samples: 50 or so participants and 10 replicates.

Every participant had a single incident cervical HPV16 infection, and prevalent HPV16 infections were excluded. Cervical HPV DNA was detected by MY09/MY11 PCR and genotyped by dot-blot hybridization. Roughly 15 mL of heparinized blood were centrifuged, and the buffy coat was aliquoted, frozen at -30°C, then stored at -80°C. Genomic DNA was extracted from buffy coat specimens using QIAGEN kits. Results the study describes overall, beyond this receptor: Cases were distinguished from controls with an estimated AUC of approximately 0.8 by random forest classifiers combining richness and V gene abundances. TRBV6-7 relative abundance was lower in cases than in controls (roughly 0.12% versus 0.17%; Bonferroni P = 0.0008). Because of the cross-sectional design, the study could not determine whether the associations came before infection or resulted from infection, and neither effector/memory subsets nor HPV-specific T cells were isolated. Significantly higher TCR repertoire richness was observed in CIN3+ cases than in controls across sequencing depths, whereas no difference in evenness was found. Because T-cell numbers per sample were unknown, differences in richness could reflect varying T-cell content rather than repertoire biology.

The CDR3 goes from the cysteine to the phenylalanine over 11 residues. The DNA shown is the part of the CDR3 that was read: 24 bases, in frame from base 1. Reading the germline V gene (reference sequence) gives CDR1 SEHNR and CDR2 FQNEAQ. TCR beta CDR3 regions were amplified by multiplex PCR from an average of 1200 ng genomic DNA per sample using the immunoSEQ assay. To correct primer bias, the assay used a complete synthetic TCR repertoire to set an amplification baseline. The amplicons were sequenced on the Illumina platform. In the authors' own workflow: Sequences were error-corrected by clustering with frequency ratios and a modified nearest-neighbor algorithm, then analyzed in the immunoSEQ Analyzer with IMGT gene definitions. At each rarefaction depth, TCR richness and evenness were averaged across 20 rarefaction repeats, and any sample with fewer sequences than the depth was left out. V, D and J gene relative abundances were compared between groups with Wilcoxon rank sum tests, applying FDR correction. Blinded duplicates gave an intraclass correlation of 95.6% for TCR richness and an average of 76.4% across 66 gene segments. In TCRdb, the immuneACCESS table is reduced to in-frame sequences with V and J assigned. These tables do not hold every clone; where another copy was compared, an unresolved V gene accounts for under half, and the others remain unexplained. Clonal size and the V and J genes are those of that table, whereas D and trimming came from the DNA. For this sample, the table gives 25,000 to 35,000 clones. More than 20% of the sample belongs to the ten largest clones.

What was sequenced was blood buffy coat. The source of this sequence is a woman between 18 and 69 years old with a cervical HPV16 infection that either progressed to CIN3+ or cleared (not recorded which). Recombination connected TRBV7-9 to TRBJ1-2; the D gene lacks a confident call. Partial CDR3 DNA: TGTGCCAGCAAGAGGCGGAATGAC. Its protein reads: CASKRRND. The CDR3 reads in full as CASKRRNDYTF.